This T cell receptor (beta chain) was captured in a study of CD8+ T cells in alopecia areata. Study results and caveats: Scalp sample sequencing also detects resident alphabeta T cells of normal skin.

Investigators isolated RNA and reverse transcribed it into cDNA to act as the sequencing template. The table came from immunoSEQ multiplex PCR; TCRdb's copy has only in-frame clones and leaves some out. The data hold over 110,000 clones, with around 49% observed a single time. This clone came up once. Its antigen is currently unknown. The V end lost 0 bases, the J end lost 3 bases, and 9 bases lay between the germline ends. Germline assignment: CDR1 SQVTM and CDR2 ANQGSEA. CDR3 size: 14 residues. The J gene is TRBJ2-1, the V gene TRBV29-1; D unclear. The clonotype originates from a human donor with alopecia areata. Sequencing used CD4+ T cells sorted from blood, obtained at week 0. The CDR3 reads CSVEDYPYYNEQFF. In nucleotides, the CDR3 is TGCAGCGTTGAAGATTACCCATACTACAATGAGCAGTTCTTC.